The 14 T cell receptor beta chains in this list originate from one sample, sequenced in a study of blood T cell repertoires in acute mononucleosis. Findings of the study overall: GLC-BM selection appeared to involve both TCR alpha and beta chains.

Time point reported: convalescence about 6 months (5-8 months) after acute presentation (visit 7). The method was immunoSEQ multiplex PCR; TCRdb's version includes in-frame clones alone and lacks a portion of them. The sample has about 1,700 clones, 25% seen once. The sequences come from EBV GLC epitope tetramer+ CD8+ T cells sorted from PBMCs, collected during convalescence from infectious mononucleosis. Subset denoted: CD8 T cells binding tetramer with EBV BMLF1 280-288 peptide (GLC-BM). The receptor source for this set is a woman in her late teens or twenties with infectious mononucleosis caused by EBV.

The chain links TRBV7-9 to TRBJ2-5; 8 positions match TRBD1. Germline V gene sequence: CDR1 SEHNR, CDR2 FQNEAQ (reference sequence). The CDR3 is 13 residues long. With V trimmed by 5 bases and J by 4 bases, 3 bases remained unmatched. CDR3 protein: CASSLDRGETQYF. For the CDR3, the DNA is TGTGCCAGCAGCCTAGACAGGGGAGAGACCCAGTACTTC.

A note on this clone: This may stem from a read error, because a much larger clone lies one nucleotide away. Other nucleotide sequences in the sample specify the same CDR3. The V call is TRBV29-1, the J call TRBJ1-2, with 7 bases lining up with TRBD1. The V segment lost 6 bases and the J segment 12 bases; nucleotides outside the gene matches: 13. CDR1 and CDR2 from the germline V gene are SQVTM and ANQGSEA. The CDR3 has 12 amino acids. The CDR3 DNA sequence: TGCAGCGTGGACGGGGAGGGGGCTGGGGACACCTTC. Its protein product is CSVDGEGAGDTF.

This clone has just a few counts. A read error may be the cause here, since a much bigger clone is one base away. This chain connects TRBV5-6 to TRBJ1-2; D might be TRBD1 (5 bases). Trimming pared 5 bases from V and 4 bases from J, leaving 15 bases between. CDR3 length equals 14 residues. CDR1 and CDR2 from the germline V gene are SGHDT and YYEEEE. CDR3 nucleotide sequence: TGTGCCAGCAGTGAAGCGTCAGGGTCCTATGGCTACACCTTC. This sequence encodes CASSEASGSYGYTF.

This clone was detected only a few times. Mismatch with germline at one junction end may stem from a read error. The chain carries TRBV2 and TRBJ2-2; D is uncertain. Germline values: CDR1 SNHLY, CDR2 FYNNEI. The CDR3 runs to 15 residues. CDR3 coding DNA: TGTTCCAGCCAGAACGGGTCGGTAAACACCGGGGAGCTGTTTTTT. It translates to CSSQNGSVNTGELFF.

To note about this clone: A single base is all that separates this from a far larger clone, so a read error is likely. This rearrangement joins TRBV29-1 to TRBJ2-3, with 8 bases identical to TRBD1. Matching the DNA end better, TRBJ1-1 makes the J call doubtful. Germline CDR1 reads SQVTM; CDR2 reads ANQGSEA. The CDR3 consists of 13 residues. The CDR3 loop is CGVGGQANTEAFF. The CDR3 DNA is TGCGGCGTGGGGGGACAGGCGAACACTGAAGCTTTCTTT.

This clone was counted only a few times. This could be a read error, since a much larger clone is one nucleotide away. The gene calls are TRBV28 and TRBJ2-4; D is perhaps TRBD2 (6 bases). The CDR3 is 13 residues long. The germline gives CDR1 MDHEN, CDR2 SYDVKM. Trimming shortened V by 6 bases and J by 9 bases, and 15 bases separated the two germline ends. The CDR3 loop reads CASSQSPGGIQYF. DNA for the CDR3: TGTGCCAGCAGCCAGTCTCCCGGGGGCATTCAGTACTTC. Full variable domain (remainder filled in from reference TRBV28 and TRBJ2-4): DVKVTQSSRYLVKRTGEKVFLECVQDMDHENMFWYRQDPGLGLRLIYFSYDVKMKEKGDIPEGYSVSREKKERFSLILESASTNQTSMYLCASSQSPGGIQYFGAGTRLSVL.

There are a few counts of this clone. With only one base between it and a far larger clone, this is likely a read error. This chain joins TRBV4-3 and TRBJ2-5; 8 positions match TRBD1. V lost 4 bases to trimming and J lost 4 bases; unmatched junction nucleotides: 2. The CDR3 is made up of 13 amino acids. Per germline, CDR1 LGHNA and CDR2 YSLEER. The CDR3: CASSLDRGETQYF. CDR3 sequence (DNA): TGCGCCAGCAGCCTAGACAGGGGAGAGACCCAGTACTTC.

To note about this clone: This likely traces to a read error, being one base from a far larger clone. The chain employs TRBV14 and TRBJ2-4, with D perhaps TRBD2 (6 bases). Looked up from germline, CDR1 is SGHDN and CDR2 is FVKESK. The CDR3 totals 13 residues. The chain's CDR3 is CASCQSPGGIQYF. CDR3 bases: TGTGCCAGCTGCCAGTCTCCCGGGGGCATTCAGTACTTC.

This clone has more than one count but fewer than ten. CDR3 bases: TGTGCCAGCAGCCCCCCGGACTCCGGACTAGTTTACAATGAGCAGTTCTTC. This sequence encodes CASSPPDSGLVYNEQFF. V and J are TRBV28 and TRBJ2-1; 7 positions match TRBD2. The V segment lost 6 bases and the J segment 4 bases; nucleotides outside the gene matches: 15. This CDR3 spans 17 amino acids. CDR1 MDHEN and CDR2 SYDVKM come from the germline V gene. Supplemented by reference TRBV28 and TRBJ2-1, the full variable domain reads DVKVTQSSRYLVKRTGEKVFLECVQDMDHENMFWYRQDPGLGLRLIYFSYDVKMKEKGDIPEGYSVSREKKERFSLILESASTNQTSMYLCASSPPDSGLVYNEQFFGPGTRLTVL.

This clone was counted once. Other nucleotide sequences from this sample produce the same CDR3. This chain uses TRBV29-1 with TRBJ1-1; D may be TRBD1 (6 bases). With 6 bases removed from V and 1 base from J, the gap between germline ends came to 6 bases. This CDR3 is built from 11 residues. Germline V gene sequence: CDR1 SQVTM, CDR2 ANQGSEA. CDR3 in amino acids: CSVGANTEAFF. CDR3 nucleotides: TGCAGCGTGGGGGCGAACACTGAAGCTTTCTTT.

This clone was observed a few times. The same CDR3 also results from other DNA sequences found in this sample. V is TRBV27 and J is TRBJ2-1; 12 bases are shared with TRBD2. V lost 5 bases to trimming and J lost 8 bases; unmatched junction nucleotides: 7. CDR3 size: 15 residues. From germline, CDR1 is MNHEY and CDR2 SMNVEV (reference sequence). The CDR3: CASSPTSGSVYEQFF. DNA of the CDR3: TGTGCCAGCAGTCCGACTAGCGGGAGTGTCTATGAGCAGTTCTTC.

The CDR3 DNA follows: TGTGCCAGCAGCTACGGGACTAGCCAAGATACGCAGTATTTT. This gives the protein CASSYGTSQDTQYF. The rearrangement links TRBV7-9 to TRBJ2-3, with 9 bases identical to TRBD2. The length of the CDR3 is 14 residues. The germline V gene has CDR1 SEHNR and CDR2 FQNEAQ (reference sequence). The trim removed 4 bases at V and 5 bases at J, leaving 4 bases unmatched. The full variable domain, rest sourced from reference TRBV7-9 and TRBJ2-3, is DTGVSQNPRHKITKRGQNVTFRCDPISEHNRLYWYRQTLGQGPEFLTYFQNEAQLEKSRLLSDRFSAERPKGSFSTLEIQRTEQGDSAMYLCASSYGTSQDTQYFGPGTRLTVL.

The rearrangement uses TRBV7-3 and TRBJ1-2; D possibly corresponds to TRBD1 (6 bases). The CDR3 consists of 15 residues. Per germline, CDR1 SGHTA and CDR2 FQGTGA. The V end lost 4 bases, the J end lost 2 bases, and 14 bases lay between the germline ends. CDR3 sequence: CASSSQGIPNYGYTF. The DNA of the CDR3 is TGTGCCAGCAGCTCCCAGGGGATACCAAACTATGGCTACACCTTC.

Details on this clone: A much larger clone is a single base away; this may be a read error. The genes are TRBV13 and TRBJ2-1, with TRBD2 identical over 7 bases. This CDR3 is 15 amino acids long. Germline CDR1 and CDR2: PRHDT and FYEKMQ (reference sequence). J was trimmed by 6 bases and V by 7 bases; bases with no gene match: 12. The CDR3 region is CASTDGTILPNEQFF. The CDR3 coding sequence is TGTGCCAGCACCGACGGGACTATTCTCCCCAATGAGCAGTTCTTC.